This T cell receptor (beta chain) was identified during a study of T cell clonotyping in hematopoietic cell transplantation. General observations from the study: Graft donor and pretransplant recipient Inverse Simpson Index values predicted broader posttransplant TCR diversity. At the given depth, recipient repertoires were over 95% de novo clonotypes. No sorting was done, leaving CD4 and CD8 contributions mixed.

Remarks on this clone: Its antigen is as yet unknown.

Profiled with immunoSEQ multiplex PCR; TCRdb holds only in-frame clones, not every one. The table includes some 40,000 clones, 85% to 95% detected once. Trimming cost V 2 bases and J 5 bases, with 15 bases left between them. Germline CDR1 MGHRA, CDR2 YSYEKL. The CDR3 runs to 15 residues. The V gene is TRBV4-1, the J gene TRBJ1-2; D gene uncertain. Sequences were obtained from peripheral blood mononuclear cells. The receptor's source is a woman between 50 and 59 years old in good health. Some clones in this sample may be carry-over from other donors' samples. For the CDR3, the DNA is TGCGCCAGCAGCCAAAATAAGGCTTCCTATTATGGCTACACCTTC. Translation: CASSQNKASYYGYTF.